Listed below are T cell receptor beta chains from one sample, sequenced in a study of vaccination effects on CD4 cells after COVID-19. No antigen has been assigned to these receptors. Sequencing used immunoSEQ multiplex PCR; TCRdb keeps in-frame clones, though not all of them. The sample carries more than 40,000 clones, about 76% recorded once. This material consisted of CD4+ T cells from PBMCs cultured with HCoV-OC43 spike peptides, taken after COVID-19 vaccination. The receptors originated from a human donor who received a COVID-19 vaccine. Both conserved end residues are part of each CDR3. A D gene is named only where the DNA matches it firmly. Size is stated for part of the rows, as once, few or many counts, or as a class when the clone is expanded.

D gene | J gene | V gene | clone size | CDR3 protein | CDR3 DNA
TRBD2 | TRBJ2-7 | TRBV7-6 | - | CASSLETSGVYEQYF | TGTGCCAGCAGCTTAGAGACTAGCGGGGTCTACGAGCAGTACTTC
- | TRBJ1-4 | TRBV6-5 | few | CASSDGLGISEKLFF | TGTGCCAGCAGCGATGGGTTGGGTATTTCGGAAAAACTGTTTTTT
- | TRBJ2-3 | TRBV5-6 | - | CASSSRQEDDTQYF | TGTGCCAGCAGCTCAAGACAGGAAGATGATACGCAGTATTTT
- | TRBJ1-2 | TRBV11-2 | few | CASSLVWGYTF | TGTGCCAGCAGCTTAGTATGGGGCTACACCTTC
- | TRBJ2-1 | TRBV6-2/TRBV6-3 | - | CASSYSPAGSSYNEQFF | TGTGCCAGCAGTTACTCACCGGCTGGCAGCTCCTACAATGAGCAGTTCTTC
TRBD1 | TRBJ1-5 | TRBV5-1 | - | CASSLGDRQGGQPQHF | TGCGCCAGCAGCTTGGGGGACAGGCAAGGAGGACAGCCCCAGCATTTT
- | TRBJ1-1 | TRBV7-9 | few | CASSLLMNTEAFF | TGTGCCAGCAGCTTACTGATGAACACTGAAGCTTTCTTT
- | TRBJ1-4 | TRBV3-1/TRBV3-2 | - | CASSQEPEKLFF | TGTGCCAGCAGCCAAGAGCCCGAAAAACTGTTTTTT
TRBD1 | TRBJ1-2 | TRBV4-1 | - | CASSQGTGAPYTF | TGCGCCAGCAGCCAAGGGACAGGGGCCCCCTACACCTTC
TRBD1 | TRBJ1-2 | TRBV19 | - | CASSSGQGDNYGYTF | TGTGCCAGTAGTAGCGGACAGGGGGATAACTATGGCTACACCTTC
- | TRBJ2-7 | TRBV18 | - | CASSTNRDGAYEQYF | TGTGCCAGCTCAACGAACCGGGACGGAGCATACGAGCAGTACTTC
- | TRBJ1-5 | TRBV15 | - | CATSRDPDTRYNPQHF | TGTGCCACCAGCAGAGATCCAGACACAAGATACAATCCCCAGCATTTT
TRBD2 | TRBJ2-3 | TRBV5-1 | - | CASRSGTSESDTQYF | TGCGCCAGCAGGTCCGGGACTAGCGAATCAGATACGCAGTATTTT
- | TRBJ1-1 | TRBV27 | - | CASSLSNRVKAFF | TGTGCCAGCAGTTTATCAAACAGGGTGAAAGCTTTCTTT